This TCR beta chain is drawn from a study of CD8+ T cells in alopecia areata. The CDR3 length is 15 residues. The ends lost 6 bases at V and 4 bases at J; junction bases unmatched: 9. The germline gives CDR1 MDHEN, CDR2 SYDVKM. As the sequencing template, cDNA was produced by extracting RNA and reverse transcribing it. Using immunoSEQ multiplex PCR, the repertoire was profiled, and TCRdb retains in-frame clones only, with some absent. The sample lists roughly 220,000 clones, around 65% occurring once. The sample's treatment: oral pan-JAK inhibitor, 5-10 mg twice daily. This clone was observed a few times.

The chain employs TRBV28 and TRBJ2-3, with 8 bases lining up with TRBD1. The sequenced sample was CD4+ T cells sorted from blood, obtained at week 44, from a patient treated with tofacitinib. This TCR derives from a human donor with alopecia areata. DNA for the CDR3: TGTGCCAGCAGAAAACCAGGGGGCGCATCAGATACGCAGTATTTT. It codes for CASRKPGGASDTQYF.